The 32 T cell receptor beta chains given below trace back to one sample, sequenced in a study of cytomegalovirus exposure and HLA in healthy donors. Sequencing used immunoSEQ multiplex PCR; TCRdb keeps in-frame clones, though not all of them. The sample holds about 110,000 clones, 70% to 90% seen once. Sequenced sample: PBMCs. Receptor source: a woman aged 18-29 years in good health and CMV-seronegative.

The chain carries TRBV27 and TRBJ2-1, with 10 nucleotides matching TRBD2. This CDR3 is 14 amino acids long. The ends lost 7 bases at V and 5 bases at J; junction bases unmatched: 5. From germline, CDR1 is MNHEY and CDR2 SMNVEV (reference sequence). The CDR3 DNA is TGTGCCAGCACGGGGCTAGCGGGGGACAATGAGCAGTTCTTC. Encoded protein: CASTGLAGDNEQFF.

The chain combines TRBV5-4 with TRBJ2-6; D uncertain. The CDR3 is made up of 15 amino acids. Trimming shortened V by 0 bases and J by 1 base, and 5 bases separated the two germline ends. Germline V CDR1 and CDR2: SGHNT, YYREEE (reference sequence). Here the CDR3 reads CASSLARSGANVLTF. The CDR3 DNA reads as TGTGCCAGCAGCTTGGCCAGGTCTGGGGCCAACGTCCTGACTTTC.

J is TRBJ2-1 and V is TRBV5-1; TRBD2 is a possible D gene (5 bases). The CDR3 is 16 residues long. V shed 2 bases and J shed 3 bases, with 15 bases lying between them. Germline V CDR1 and CDR2: SGHRS, YFSETQ. The CDR3, as DNA: TGCGCCAGCAGCTTTATTCCGGGGTTGGGCTACAATGAGCAGTTCTTC. This translates into CASSFIPGLGYNEQFF.

This rearrangement joins TRBV9 to TRBJ2-1, with 9 nucleotides matching TRBD2. Germline-derived CDR1 and CDR2 are SGDLS and YYNGEE. There are 14 residues in the CDR3. V trimming: 4 bases; J trimming: 7 bases; junction bases outside the gene matches: 6. The DNA of the CDR3 is TGTGCCAGCAGCAAGGCTAGCGGGGTGAATGAGCAGTTCTTC. Its protein product is CASSKASGVNEQFF.

This clone came up once. The chain couples TRBV7-2 to TRBJ1-2, with a weak D call TRBD1 (6 bases). This CDR3 region has 14 residues. Germline V gene sequence: CDR1 SGHTA, CDR2 FQGNSA. Deletions cut 1 base from V and 6 bases from J, with 12 bases between. Here the CDR3 DNA reads TGTGCCAGCAGCTTAGGAGGGGCAGGGGATGGCTACACCTTC. Translation gives CASSLGGAGDGYTF. The variable domain in full, with the rest retrieved from reference TRBV7-2 and TRBJ1-2, is GAGVSQSPSNKVTEKGKDVELRCDPISGHTALYWYRQSLGQGLEFLIYFQGNSAPDKSGLPSDRFSAERTGGSVSTLTIQRTQQEDSAVYLCASSLGGAGDGYTFGSGTRLTVV.

The chain has TRBV11-2 and TRBJ2-7; weak D call: TRBD1 (5 bases). Per the germline V gene, CDR1 is SGHAT and CDR2 is FQNNGV. Deletions cut 5 bases from V and 7 bases from J, with 12 bases between. This CDR3 is built from 12 residues. Here the CDR3 reads CASSVWGGEQYF. Here the CDR3 DNA reads TGTGCCAGCAGCGTCTGGGGCGGAGAGCAGTACTTC.

The sample holds a few counts of this clone. This chain links TRBV7-2 with TRBJ1-5; TRBD1 matches at 7 bases. Losses at the gene ends were 0 bases for V and 5 bases for J; bases not matched to a gene: 7. The CDR3 length is 16 residues. CDR1 and CDR2 (germline): SGHTA, FQGNSA. CDR3: CASSLAGTASYQPQHF. The CDR3 DNA follows: TGTGCCAGCAGCTTAGCCGGGACAGCGTCTTATCAGCCCCAGCATTTT.

The chain links TRBV28 to TRBJ1-4, with TRBD1 matching over 7 bases. The ends lost 6 bases at V and 6 bases at J; junction bases unmatched: 4. The CDR3 spans 13 residues. Germline-derived CDR1 and CDR2 are MDHEN and SYDVKM. CDR3 bases: TGTGCCAGCAGCTACAGGGGCTATGAAAAACTGTTTTTT. Translation gives CASSYRGYEKLFF.

DNA of the CDR3: TGTGCCAGCAGCTCCGGACTCGCACGGACGAACACTGAAGCTTTCTTT. Protein product: CASSSGLARTNTEAFF. The genes are TRBV13 and TRBJ1-1; no firm D call. V shed 4 bases and J shed 1 base, with 16 bases lying between them. The CDR3 runs to 16 residues. Looked up from germline, CDR1 is PRHDT and CDR2 is FYEKMQ (reference sequence).

V is TRBV27 and J is TRBJ1-2; the D gene is possibly TRBD1 (5 bases). The V gene lost 2 bases and the J gene lost 4 bases, with 14 bases spanning the gap. The germline gives CDR1 MNHEY, CDR2 SMNVEV (reference sequence). This CDR3 region has 15 residues. The chain's CDR3 is CASSLRVGAFYGYTF. The CDR3 nucleotides read TGTGCCAGCAGTTTAAGGGTAGGGGCTTTCTATGGCTACACCTTC.

The chain has TRBV2 and TRBJ2-1; D possibly corresponds to TRBD2 (6 bases). With 7 bases removed from V and 6 bases from J, the gap between germline ends came to 25 bases. Per the germline V gene, CDR1 is SNHLY and CDR2 is FYNNEI. There are 17 residues in the CDR3. CDR3 amino acids: CASNRRTKSSRTNEQFF. CDR3 coding DNA: TGTGCCAGCAACAGAAGGACTAAGTCCTCCAGAACCAATGAGCAGTTCTTC. Filled out from reference TRBV2 and TRBJ2-1, the complete variable domain reads EPEVTQTPSHQVTQMGQEVILRCVPISNHLYFYWYRQILGQKVEFLVSFYNNEISEKSEIFDDQFSVERPDGSNFTLKIRSTKLEDSAMYFCASNRRTKSSRTNEQFFGPGTRLTVL.

The rearrangement links TRBV6-5 to TRBJ1-4, with D possibly matching TRBD1 (6 bases). The CDR3 is 14 amino acids. Germline loops: CDR1 MNHEY, CDR2 SVGAGI. With 8 bases removed from V and 4 bases from J, the gap between germline ends came to 14 bases. CDR3 bases: TGTGCCAGCTCTTTGGACAGATTTAATGAAAAACTGTTTTTT. It encodes CASSLDRFNEKLFF.

J is TRBJ2-1 and V is TRBV29-1; D may be TRBD2 (7 bases). Trimming pared 8 bases from V and 9 bases from J, leaving 20 bases between. The CDR3 has 13 amino acids. Looked up from germline, CDR1 is SQVTM and CDR2 is ANQGSEA. The DNA of the CDR3 is TGCAGCACTAGGGGGGGGTCACCGGGTGAGCAGTTCTTC. Translation: CSTRGGSPGEQFF.

The V call is TRBV7-9, the J call TRBJ2-1, with 10 bases aligning to TRBD1. CDR3 length equals 14 residues. The germline gives CDR1 SEHNR, CDR2 FQNEAQ (reference sequence). V shed 7 bases and J 8 bases; nucleotides not matched to a gene: 8. CDR3 sequence: CASTRDRGIDEQFF. Written as DNA, the CDR3 is TGTGCCAGCACCCGGGACAGGGGTATAGATGAGCAGTTCTTC.

The chain is built from TRBV5-1 and TRBJ1-5; 8 bases are a match to TRBD1. Trimming cost V 3 bases and J 3 bases; bases outside gene matches: 11. Germline CDR1 is SGHRS and CDR2 is YFSETQ. This CDR3 spans 17 amino acids. The CDR3 reads CASSWGTGGMDNQPQHF. As DNA, the CDR3 is TGCGCCAGCAGCTGGGGAACAGGGGGTATGGACAATCAGCCCCAGCATTTT.

This chain joins TRBV19 and TRBJ1-6; the D gene is possibly TRBD1 (6 bases). CDR3 length: 13 residues. The V and J ends lost 6 bases and 10 bases respectively, with 13 bases between them. The germline gives CDR1 LNHDA, CDR2 SQIVND (reference sequence). CDR3 in amino acids: CASSYTGNSPLHF. In nucleotides, the CDR3 is TGTGCCAGTAGCTATACAGGGAACTCACCCCTCCACTTT.

The gene calls are TRBV2 and TRBJ2-7, with 11 nucleotides matching TRBD1. The CDR3 loop spans 16 amino acids. Germline CDR1 and CDR2: SNHLY and FYNNEI. With 7 bases clipped from V and 2 bases from J, the junction kept 10 bases outside the gene matches. The CDR3 here is CASTSPGTGGPYEQYF. CDR3 sequence (DNA): TGTGCCAGCACTTCACCCGGGACAGGGGGACCCTACGAGCAGTACTTC.

The genes are TRBV6-5 and TRBJ2-3, with D tentatively TRBD1 (6 bases). Per the germline V gene, CDR1 is MNHEY and CDR2 is SVGAGI. V gave up 6 bases and J gave up 0 bases, with 13 bases separating them. The CDR3 contains 15 residues. In DNA form, the CDR3 reads TGTGCCAGCAGCTCCGGGACATTTAGCACAGATACGCAGTATTTT. Amino acid sequence: CASSSGTFSTDTQYF.

The chain combines TRBV27 with TRBJ1-1, with a possible D match to TRBD1 (6 bases). V was pared by 3 bases and J by 0 bases, with 8 bases between. The germline gives CDR1 MNHEY, CDR2 SMNVEV (reference sequence). The CDR3 covers 14 residues. The CDR3 loop is CASSFGDMNTEAFF. The CDR3 coding sequence is TGTGCCAGCAGTTTTGGGGACATGAACACTGAAGCTTTCTTT.

The sample holds one count of this clone. This chain links TRBV12-5 with TRBJ1-1; D is perhaps TRBD1 (6 bases). The germline V gene encodes CDR1 LGHNT and CDR2 FRNRAP. This CDR3 spans 15 amino acids. V was shortened by 5 bases and J by 2 bases, with 15 bases between the two germline ends. The CDR3 sequence: CASGPPGVFNTEAFF. CDR3 nucleotides: TGTGCTAGTGGTCCACCAGGGGTTTTTAACACTGAAGCTTTCTTT.

This clone was seen a handful of times. The chain has TRBV11-2 and TRBJ2-7; D might be TRBD1 (6 bases). Germline CDR1 is SGHAT and CDR2 is FQNNGV. This CDR3 contains 14 residues. V was shortened by 2 bases and J by 3 bases, with 11 bases between the two germline ends. The CDR3 sequence: CASSLWGQVYEQYF. CDR3 DNA: TGTGCCAGCAGCTTATGGGGACAAGTCTACGAGCAGTACTTC.

The rearrangement links TRBV6-1 to TRBJ1-1; D is undetermined. This CDR3 is built from 13 residues. Germline V gene lookup returns CDR1 MNHNS and CDR2 SASEGT. V shed 6 bases and J shed 0 bases, with 8 bases lying between them. The CDR3 DNA is TGTGCCAGCAGAACAGTTTTGAACACTGAAGCTTTCTTT. It codes for CASRTVLNTEAFF.

This sequence joins TRBV9 and TRBJ2-1, with 12 bases aligning to TRBD2. Germline CDR1 SGDLS, CDR2 YYNGEE. The CDR3 loop spans 14 amino acids. Losses at the gene ends were 5 bases for V and 6 bases for J; bases not matched to a gene: 3. This chain's CDR3 is CASSPSGGGNEQFF. Written as DNA, the CDR3 is TGTGCCAGCAGTCCTAGCGGGGGGGGCAATGAGCAGTTCTTC.

V is TRBV5-1 and J is TRBJ2-5; D remains unclear. Germline V CDR1 and CDR2: SGHRS, YFSETQ. Trimming stripped 4 bases from V and 1 base from J, with 5 bases between. The CDR3 consists of 12 residues. The DNA for the CDR3 is TGCGCCAGCAGCCCTACCCAAGAGACCCAGTACTTC. Residues: CASSPTQETQYF.

The chain joins TRBV9 to TRBJ2-4, with D maybe TRBD2 (6 bases). In germline, CDR1 is SGDLS, CDR2 YYNGEE. V lost 2 bases to trimming and J lost 3 bases, with 12 bases between them. The CDR3 runs to 15 residues. The CDR3 here is CASSVSGGLKNIQYF. The CDR3 coding sequence is TGTGCCAGCAGCGTTTCCGGGGGACTCAAAAACATTCAGTACTTC.

The chain uses TRBV27 and TRBJ2-7; 9 bases match TRBD1. The ends lost 5 bases at V and 4 bases at J; junction bases unmatched: 12. CDR1 MNHEY and CDR2 SMNVEV come from the germline V gene (reference sequence). The length of the CDR3 is 16 residues. The CDR3 loop reads CASSRSGTGSAYEQYF. As DNA, the CDR3 is TGTGCCAGCAGTCGATCCGGGACAGGGAGCGCGTACGAGCAGTACTTC.

The chain recombines TRBV27 with TRBJ1-4; maybe TRBD1 (6 bases). The CDR3 contains 14 residues. Per the germline V gene, CDR1 is MNHEY and CDR2 is SMNVEV (reference sequence). V was cut by 4 bases and J by 14 bases, with 20 bases left in between. Here the CDR3 reads CASSSLGTLPYLFF. The CDR3 coding sequence is TGTGCCAGCAGTTCTCTCGGGACACTCCCCTATCTGTTTTTT.

This clone turned up a few times. This sequence joins TRBV6-5 and TRBJ1-2; no reliable D call. CDR3 length equals 13 residues. The V and J ends lost 6 bases and 9 bases respectively, with 17 bases between them. Germline V gene data show CDR1 as MNHEY and CDR2 as SVGAGI. CDR3 DNA: TGTGCCAGCAGACCCACGACGGGAAGACGCTACACCTTC. As protein: CASRPTTGRRYTF.

The gene calls are TRBV5-1 and TRBJ1-2; 8 bases are shared with TRBD1. Germline values: CDR1 SGHRS, CDR2 YFSETQ. After removal of 3 bases from V and 7 bases from J, the junction contained 14 bases not matched to a gene. The CDR3 consists of 16 residues. This CDR3 is CASSSPGTGLPTGYTF. The CDR3 DNA is TGCGCCAGCAGCTCGCCCGGGACAGGTCTTCCGACTGGCTACACCTTC.

The rearrangement links TRBV11-2 to TRBJ2-7, with 8 bases that match TRBD1. Germline V CDR1 and CDR2: SGHAT, FQNNGV. J gave up 6 bases and V 5 bases, and 15 bases lay outside the gene matches. The CDR3 is made up of 16 amino acids. CDR3 loop: CASSQGQAGGVREQYF. CDR3 sequence (DNA): TGTGCCAGCAGCCAGGGACAGGCGGGTGGGGTACGCGAGCAGTACTTC.

V usage is TRBV25-1 and J usage is TRBJ2-1; no definite D call. Per germline, CDR1 MGHDK and CDR2 SYGVNS. V was shortened by 3 bases and J by 8 bases, with 11 bases between the two germline ends. There are 13 residues in the CDR3. The DNA for the CDR3 is TGTGCCAGCAGTGATCCCTCGGTAGATGAGCAGTTCTTC. This sequence encodes CASSDPSVDEQFF.

This chain links TRBV7-9 with TRBJ2-7; D is unresolved. Trimming pared 6 bases from V and 3 bases from J, leaving 12 bases between. Germline V gene data show CDR1 as SEHNR and CDR2 as FQNEAQ (reference sequence). The CDR3 runs 13 residues. Here the CDR3 reads CASRPPGYYEQYF. The CDR3 nucleotides read TGTGCCAGCAGACCTCCCGGGTACTACGAGCAGTACTTC.